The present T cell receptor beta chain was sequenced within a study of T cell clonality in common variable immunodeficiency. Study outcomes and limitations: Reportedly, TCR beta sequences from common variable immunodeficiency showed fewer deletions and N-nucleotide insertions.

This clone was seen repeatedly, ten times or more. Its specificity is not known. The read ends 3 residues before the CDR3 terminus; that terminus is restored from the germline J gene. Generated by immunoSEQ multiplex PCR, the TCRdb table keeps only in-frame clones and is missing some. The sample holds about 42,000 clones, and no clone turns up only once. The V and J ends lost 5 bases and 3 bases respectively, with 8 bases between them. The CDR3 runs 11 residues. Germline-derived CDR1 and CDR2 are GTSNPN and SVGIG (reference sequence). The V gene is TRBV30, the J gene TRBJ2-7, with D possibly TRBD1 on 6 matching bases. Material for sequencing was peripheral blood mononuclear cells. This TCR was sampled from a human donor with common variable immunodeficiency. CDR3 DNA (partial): TGTGCCTGGGAGGGGGTCTACGAG. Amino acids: CAWEGVYE. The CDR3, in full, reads CAWEGVYEQYF.